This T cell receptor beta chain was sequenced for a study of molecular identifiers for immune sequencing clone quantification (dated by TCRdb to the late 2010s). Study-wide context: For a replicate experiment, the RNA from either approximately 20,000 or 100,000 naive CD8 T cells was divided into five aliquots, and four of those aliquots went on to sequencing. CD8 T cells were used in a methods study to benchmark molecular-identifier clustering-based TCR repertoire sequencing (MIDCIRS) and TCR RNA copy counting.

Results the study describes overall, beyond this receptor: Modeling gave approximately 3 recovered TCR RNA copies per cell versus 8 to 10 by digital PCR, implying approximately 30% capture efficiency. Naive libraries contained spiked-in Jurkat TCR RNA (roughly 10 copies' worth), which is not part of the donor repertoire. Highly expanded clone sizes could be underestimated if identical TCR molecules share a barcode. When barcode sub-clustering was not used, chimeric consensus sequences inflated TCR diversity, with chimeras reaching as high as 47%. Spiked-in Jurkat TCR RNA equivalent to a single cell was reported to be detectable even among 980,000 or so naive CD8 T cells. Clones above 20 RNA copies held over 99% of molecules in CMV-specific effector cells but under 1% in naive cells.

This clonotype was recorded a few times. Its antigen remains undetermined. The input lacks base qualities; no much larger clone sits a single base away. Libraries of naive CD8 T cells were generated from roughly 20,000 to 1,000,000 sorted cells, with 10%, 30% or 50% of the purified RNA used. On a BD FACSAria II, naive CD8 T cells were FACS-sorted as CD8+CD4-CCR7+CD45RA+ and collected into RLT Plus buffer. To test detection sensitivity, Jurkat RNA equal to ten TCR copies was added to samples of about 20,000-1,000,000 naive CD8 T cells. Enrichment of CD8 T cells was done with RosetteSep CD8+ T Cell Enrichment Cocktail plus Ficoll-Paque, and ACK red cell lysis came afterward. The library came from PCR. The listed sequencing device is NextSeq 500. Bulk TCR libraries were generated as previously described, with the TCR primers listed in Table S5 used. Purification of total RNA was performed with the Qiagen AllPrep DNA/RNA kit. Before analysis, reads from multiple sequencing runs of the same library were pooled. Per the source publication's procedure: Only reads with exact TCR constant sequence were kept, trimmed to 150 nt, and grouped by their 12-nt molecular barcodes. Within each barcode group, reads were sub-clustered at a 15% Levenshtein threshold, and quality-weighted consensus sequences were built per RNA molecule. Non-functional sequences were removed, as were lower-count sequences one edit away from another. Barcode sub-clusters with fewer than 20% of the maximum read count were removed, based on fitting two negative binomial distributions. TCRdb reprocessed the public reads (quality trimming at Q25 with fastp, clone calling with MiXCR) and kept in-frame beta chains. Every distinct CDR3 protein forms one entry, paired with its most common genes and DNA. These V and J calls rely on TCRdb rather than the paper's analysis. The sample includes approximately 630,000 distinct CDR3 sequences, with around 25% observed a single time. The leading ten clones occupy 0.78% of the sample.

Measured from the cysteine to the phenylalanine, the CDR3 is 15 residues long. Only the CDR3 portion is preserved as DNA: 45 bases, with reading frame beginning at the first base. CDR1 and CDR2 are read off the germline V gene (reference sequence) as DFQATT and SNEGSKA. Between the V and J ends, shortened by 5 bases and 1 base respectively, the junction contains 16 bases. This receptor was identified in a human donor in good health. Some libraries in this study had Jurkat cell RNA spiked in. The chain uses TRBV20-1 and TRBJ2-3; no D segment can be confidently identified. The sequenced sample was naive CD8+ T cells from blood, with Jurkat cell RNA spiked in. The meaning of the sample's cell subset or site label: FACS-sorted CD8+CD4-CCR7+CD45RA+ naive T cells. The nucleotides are TGCAGTGCTGCCGGAGTCGGGTTAGGCACAGATACGCAGTATTTT. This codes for CSAAGVGLGTDTQYF.